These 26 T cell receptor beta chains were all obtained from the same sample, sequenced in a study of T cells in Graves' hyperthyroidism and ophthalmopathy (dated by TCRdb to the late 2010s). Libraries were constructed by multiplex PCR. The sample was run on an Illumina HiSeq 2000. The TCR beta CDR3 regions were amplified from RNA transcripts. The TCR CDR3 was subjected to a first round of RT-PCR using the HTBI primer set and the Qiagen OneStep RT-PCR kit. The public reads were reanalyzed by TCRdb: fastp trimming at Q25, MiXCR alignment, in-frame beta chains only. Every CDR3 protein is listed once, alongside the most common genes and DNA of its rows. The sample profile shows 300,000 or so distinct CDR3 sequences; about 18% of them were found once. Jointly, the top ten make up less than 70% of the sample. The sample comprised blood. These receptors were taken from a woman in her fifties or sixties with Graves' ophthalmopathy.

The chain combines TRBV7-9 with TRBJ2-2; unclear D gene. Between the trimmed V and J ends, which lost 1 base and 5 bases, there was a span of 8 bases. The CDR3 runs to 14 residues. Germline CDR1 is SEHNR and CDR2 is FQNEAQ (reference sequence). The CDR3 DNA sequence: TGTGCCAGCAGCTTAGTAGGCATGACCGGGGAGCTGTTTTTT. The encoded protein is CASSLVGMTGELFF.

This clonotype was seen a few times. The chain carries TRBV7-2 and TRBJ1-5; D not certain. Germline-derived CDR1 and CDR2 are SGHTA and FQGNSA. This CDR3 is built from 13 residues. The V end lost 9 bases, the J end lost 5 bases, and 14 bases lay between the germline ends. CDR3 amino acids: CASSMAAHQPQHF. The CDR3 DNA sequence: TGTGCCAGTAGTATGGCCGCGCATCAGCCCCAGCATTTT. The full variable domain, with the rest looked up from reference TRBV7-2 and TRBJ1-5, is GAGVSQSPSNKVTEKGKDVELRCDPISGHTALYWYRQSLGQGLEFLIYFQGNSAPDKSGLPSDRFSAERTGGSVSTLTIQRTQQEDSAVYLCASSMAAHQPQHFGDGTRLSIL.

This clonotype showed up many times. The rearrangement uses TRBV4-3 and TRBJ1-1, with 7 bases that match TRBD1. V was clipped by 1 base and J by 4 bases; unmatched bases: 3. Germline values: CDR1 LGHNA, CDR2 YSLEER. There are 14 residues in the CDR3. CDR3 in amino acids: CASSQGWDSTEAFF. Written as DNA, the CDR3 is TGCGCCAGCAGCCAAGGGTGGGACAGCACTGAAGCTTTCTTT.

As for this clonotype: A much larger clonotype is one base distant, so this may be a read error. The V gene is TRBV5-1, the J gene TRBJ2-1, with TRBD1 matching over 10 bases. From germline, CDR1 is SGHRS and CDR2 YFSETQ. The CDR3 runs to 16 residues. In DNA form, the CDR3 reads TGCGCCAGCAGCTCGGAGACAGGGGGCGTTAGTAATGAGCAGCTCTTC. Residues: CASSSETGGVSNEQLF.

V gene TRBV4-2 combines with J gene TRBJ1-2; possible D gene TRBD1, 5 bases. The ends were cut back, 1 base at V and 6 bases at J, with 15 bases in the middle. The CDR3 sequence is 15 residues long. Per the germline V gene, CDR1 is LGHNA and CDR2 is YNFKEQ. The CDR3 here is CASSQVSVGVDGYTF. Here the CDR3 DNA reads TGTGCCAGCAGCCAAGTTTCCGTGGGGGTCGATGGCTACACCTTC.

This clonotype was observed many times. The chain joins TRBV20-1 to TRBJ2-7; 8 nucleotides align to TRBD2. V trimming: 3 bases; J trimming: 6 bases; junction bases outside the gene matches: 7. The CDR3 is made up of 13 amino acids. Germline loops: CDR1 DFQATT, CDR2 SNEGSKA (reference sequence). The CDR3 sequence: CSASPGLVPEQYF. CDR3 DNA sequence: TGCAGTGCTAGTCCGGGACTAGTCCCCGAGCAGTACTTC.

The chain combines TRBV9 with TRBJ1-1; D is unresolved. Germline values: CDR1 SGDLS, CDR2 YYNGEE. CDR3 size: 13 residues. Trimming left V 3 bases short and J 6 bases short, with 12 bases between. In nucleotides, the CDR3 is TGTGCCAGCAGCGCATCGGCGCGCCCTGAAGCTTTCTTT. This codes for CASSASARPEAFF.

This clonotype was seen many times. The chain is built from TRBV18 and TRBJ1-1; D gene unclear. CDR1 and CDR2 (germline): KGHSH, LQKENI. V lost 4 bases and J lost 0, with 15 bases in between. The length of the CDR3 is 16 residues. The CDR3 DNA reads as TGTGCCAGCTCACTCGTTGGGTCCTTCCTGAACACTGAAGCTTTCTTT. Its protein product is CASSLVGSFLNTEAFF.

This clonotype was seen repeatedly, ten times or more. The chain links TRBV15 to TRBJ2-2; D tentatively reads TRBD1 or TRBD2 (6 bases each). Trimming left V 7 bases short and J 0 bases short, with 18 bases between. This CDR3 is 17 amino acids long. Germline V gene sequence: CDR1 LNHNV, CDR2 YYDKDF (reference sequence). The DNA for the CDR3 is TGTGCCACCACCCCACGTAGGGGGGCATCGAACACCGGGGAGCTGTTTTTT. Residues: CATTPRRGASNTGELFF.

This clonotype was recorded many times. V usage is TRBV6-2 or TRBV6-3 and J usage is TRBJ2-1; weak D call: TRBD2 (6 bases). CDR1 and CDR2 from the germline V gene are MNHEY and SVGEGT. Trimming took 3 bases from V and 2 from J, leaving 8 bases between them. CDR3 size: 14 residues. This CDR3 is CASSYRGTYNEQFF. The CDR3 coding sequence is TGTGCCAGCAGTTATCGCGGGACCTACAATGAGCAGTTCTTC.

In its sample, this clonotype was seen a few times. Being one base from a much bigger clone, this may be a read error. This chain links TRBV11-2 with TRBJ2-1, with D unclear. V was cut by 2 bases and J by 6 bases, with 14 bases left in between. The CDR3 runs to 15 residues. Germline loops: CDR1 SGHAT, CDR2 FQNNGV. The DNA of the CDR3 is TGTGCCAGCAGCTTACAATCGACGGTGTGCAATGAGCAGTTCTTC. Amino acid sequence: CASSLQSTVCNEQFF.

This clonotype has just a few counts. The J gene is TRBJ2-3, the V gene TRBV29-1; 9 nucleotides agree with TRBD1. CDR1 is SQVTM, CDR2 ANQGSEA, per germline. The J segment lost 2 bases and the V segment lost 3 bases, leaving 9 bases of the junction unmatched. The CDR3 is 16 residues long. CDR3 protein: CSVEGTGIKPTDTQYF. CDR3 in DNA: TGCAGCGTTGAGGGGACAGGGATAAAACCCACAGATACGCAGTATTTT.

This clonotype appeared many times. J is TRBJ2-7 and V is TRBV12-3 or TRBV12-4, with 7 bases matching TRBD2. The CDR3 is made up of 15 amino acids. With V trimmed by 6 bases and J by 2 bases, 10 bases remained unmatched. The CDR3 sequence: CASSPGLEATYEQYF. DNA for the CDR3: TGTGCCAGCAGCCCAGGACTAGAGGCTACCTACGAGCAGTACTTC.

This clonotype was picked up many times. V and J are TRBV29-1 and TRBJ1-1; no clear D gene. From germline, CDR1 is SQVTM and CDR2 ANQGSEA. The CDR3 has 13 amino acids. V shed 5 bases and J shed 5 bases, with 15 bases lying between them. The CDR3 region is CSVTRQGGTEAFF. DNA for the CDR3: TGCAGCGTTACAAGACAAGGTGGGACTGAAGCTTTCTTT.

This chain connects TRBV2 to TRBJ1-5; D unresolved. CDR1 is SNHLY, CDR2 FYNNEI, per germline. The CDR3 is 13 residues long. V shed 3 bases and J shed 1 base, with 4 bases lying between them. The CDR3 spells CASSDRSNQPQHF. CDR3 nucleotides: TGTGCCAGCAGTGATAGGAGCAATCAGCCCCAGCATTTT.

CDR3 coding DNA: TGCAGTGCTAGCTTGACGACAGAAACAGCGCAGTACTTC. This sequence encodes CSASLTTETAQYF. This chain connects TRBV20-1 to TRBJ2-7; perhaps TRBD1 as D (5 bases). This CDR3 comprises 13 residues. Germline lookup yields CDR1 DFQATT and CDR2 SNEGSKA (reference sequence). V was cut by 3 bases and J by 9 bases, with 18 bases left in between.

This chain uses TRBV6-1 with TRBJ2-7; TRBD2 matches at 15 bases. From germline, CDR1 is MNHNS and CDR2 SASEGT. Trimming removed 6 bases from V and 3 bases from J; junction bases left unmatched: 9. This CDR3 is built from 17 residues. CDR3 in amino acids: CASSPVGLAGGYYEQYF. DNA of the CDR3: TGTGCCAGCAGCCCCGTGGGACTAGCGGGAGGTTACTACGAGCAGTACTTC.

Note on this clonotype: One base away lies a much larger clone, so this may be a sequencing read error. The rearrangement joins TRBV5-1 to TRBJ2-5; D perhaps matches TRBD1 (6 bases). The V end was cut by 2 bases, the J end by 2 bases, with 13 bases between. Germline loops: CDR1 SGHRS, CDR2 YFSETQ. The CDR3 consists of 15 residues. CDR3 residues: CASSFGQTGQETQYF. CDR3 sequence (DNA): TGCGCCAGCAGCTTTGGGCAGACAGGTCAAGAGACCCAGTACTTC.

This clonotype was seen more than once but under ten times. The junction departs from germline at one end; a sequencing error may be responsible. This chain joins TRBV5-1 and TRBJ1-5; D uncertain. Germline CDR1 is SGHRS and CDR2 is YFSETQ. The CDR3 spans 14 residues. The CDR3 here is CASSLGQEHQSQHF. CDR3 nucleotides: TGCGCCAGCAGCTTGGGTCAGGAACATCAGTCCCAGCATTTT.

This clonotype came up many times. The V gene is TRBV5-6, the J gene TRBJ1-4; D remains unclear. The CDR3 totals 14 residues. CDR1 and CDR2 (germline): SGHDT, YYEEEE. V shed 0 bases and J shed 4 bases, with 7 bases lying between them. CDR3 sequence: CASSLGRINEKLFF. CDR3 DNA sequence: TGTGCCAGCAGCTTGGGACGGATTAATGAAAAACTGTTTTTT.

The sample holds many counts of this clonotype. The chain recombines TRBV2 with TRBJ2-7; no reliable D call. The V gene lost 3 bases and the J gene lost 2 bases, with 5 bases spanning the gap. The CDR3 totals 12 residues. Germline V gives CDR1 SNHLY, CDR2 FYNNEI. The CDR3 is CASSDNTYEQYF. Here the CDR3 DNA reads TGTGCCAGCAGTGATAACACCTACGAGCAGTACTTC. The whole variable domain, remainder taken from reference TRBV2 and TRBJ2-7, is EPEVTQTPSHQVTQMGQEVILRCVPISNHLYFYWYRQILGQKVEFLVSFYNNEISEKSEIFDDQFSVERPDGSNFTLKIRSTKLEDSAMYFCASSDNTYEQYFGPGTRLTVT.

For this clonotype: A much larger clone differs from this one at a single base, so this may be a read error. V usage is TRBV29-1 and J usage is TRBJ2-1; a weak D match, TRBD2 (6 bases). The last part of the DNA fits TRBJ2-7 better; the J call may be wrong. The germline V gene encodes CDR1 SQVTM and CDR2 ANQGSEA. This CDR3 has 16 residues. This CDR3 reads CSVGRGESGGYNEQYF. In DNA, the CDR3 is TGCAGCGTTGGCCGAGGAGAAAGCGGAGGGTACAATGAGCAGTACTTC.

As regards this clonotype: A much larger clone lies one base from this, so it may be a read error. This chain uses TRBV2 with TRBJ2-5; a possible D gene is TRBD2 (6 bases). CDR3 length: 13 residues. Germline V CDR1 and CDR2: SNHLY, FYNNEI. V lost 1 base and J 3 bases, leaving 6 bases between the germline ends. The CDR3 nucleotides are TGTGCCAGCAGTGAAGGGGGGGAAGAGACCCAGTACTTC. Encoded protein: CASSEGGEETQYF.

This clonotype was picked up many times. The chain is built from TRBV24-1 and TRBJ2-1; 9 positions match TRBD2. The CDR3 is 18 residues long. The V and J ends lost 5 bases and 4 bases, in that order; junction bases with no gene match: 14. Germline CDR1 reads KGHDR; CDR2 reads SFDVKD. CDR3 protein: CATSAAPRLAGFYNEQFF. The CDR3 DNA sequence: TGTGCCACCAGTGCCGCTCCACGGCTAGCGGGATTTTACAATGAGCAGTTCTTC.

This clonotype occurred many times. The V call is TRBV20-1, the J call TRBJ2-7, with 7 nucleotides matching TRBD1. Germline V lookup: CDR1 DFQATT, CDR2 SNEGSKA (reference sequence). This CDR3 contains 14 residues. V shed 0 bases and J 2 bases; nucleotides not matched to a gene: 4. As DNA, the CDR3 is TGCAGTGCTAGAGATTTCGGGACAGCCTACGAGCAGTACTTC. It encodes CSARDFGTAYEQYF.

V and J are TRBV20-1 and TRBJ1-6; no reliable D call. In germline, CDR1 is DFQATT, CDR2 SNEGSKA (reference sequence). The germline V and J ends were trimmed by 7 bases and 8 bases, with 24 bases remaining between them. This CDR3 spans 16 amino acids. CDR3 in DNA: TGCAGTGTTCATACGCCGGGCGCCCGGTGGGATTCACCCCTCCACTTT. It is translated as CSVHTPGARWDSPLHF.